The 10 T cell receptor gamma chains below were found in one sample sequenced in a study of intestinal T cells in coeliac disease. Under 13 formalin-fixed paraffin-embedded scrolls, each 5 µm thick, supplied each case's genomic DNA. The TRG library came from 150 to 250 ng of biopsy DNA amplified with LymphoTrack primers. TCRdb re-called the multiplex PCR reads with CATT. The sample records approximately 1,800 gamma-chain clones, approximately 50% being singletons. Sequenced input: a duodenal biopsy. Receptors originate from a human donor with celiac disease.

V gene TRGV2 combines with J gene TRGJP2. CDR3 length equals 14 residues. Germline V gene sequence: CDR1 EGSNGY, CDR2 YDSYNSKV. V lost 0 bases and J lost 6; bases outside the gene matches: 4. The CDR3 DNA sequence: TGTGCCACCTGGGACGGGGCCGGTGATTGGATCAAGACGTTT. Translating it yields CATWDGAGDWIKTF.

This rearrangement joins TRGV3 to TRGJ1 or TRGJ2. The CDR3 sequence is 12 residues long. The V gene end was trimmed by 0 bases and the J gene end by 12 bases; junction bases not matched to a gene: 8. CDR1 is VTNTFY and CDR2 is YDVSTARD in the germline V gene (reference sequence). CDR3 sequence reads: CATWDRGWWKLF. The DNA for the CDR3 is TGTGCCACCTGGGACAGGGGCTGGTGGAAACTCTTT.

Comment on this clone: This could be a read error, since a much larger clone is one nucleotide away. The CDR3 bases are TGTGCTGCGTGGAACATCTGGAGGTATACCACTGGTTGGTCCAAGATATTT. This sequence encodes CAAWNIWRYTTGWSKIF. The rearrangement uses TRGV10 and TRGJP1. TRGV10 is treated as an ORF (open reading frame) with a function not yet certain. This CDR3 region has 17 residues.

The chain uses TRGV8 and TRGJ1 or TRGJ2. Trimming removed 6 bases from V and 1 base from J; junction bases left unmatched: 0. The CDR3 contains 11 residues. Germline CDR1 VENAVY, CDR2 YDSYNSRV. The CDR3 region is CATWNYYKKLF. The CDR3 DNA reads TGTGCCACCTGGAATTATTATAAGAAACTCTTT.

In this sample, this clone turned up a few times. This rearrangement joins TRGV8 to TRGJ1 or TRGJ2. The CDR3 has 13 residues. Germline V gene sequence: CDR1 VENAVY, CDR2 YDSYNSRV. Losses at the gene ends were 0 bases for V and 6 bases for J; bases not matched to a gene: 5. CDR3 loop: CATWDRPSYKKLF. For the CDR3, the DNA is TGTGCCACCTGGGATAGGCCGTCTTATAAGAAACTCTTT.

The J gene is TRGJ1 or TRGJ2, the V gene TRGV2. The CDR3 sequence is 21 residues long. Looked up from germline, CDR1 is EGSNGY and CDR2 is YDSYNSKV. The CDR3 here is CTHLGRVLESTTSGEYYKKLF. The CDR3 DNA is TGTACGCACCTGGGACGGGTGTTGGAAAGTACCACGAGTGGTGAATATTATAAGAAACTCTTT.

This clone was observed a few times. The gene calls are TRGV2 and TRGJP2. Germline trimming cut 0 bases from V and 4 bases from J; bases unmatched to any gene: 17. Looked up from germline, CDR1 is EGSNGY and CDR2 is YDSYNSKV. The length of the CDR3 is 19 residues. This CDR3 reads CATWDGLFSSRFSDWIKTF. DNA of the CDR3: TGTGCCACCTGGGACGGGCTGTTCTCGTCGCGGTTTAGTGATTGGATCAAGACGTTT.

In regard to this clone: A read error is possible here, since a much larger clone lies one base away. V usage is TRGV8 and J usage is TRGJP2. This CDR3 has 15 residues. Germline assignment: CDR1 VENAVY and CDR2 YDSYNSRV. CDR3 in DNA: TGTGCCGCCTGGGATAGATATGGTAGTGATTGGATCAAGACGTTT. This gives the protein CAAWDRYGSDWIKTF.

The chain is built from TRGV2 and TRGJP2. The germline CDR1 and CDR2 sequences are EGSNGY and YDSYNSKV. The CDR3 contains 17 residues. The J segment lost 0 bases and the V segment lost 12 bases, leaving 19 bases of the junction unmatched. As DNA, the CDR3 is TGTGCCCACCTGGGACGGTGGCTATATAGTAGTGATTGGATCAAGACGTTT. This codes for CAHLGRWLYSSDWIKTF.

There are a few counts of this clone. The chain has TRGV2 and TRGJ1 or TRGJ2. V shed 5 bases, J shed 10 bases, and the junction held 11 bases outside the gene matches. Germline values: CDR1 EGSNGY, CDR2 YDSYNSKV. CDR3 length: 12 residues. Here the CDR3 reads CATWAAWYKKLF. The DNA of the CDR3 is TGTGCCACCTGGGCGGCCTGGTACAAGAAACTCTTT.